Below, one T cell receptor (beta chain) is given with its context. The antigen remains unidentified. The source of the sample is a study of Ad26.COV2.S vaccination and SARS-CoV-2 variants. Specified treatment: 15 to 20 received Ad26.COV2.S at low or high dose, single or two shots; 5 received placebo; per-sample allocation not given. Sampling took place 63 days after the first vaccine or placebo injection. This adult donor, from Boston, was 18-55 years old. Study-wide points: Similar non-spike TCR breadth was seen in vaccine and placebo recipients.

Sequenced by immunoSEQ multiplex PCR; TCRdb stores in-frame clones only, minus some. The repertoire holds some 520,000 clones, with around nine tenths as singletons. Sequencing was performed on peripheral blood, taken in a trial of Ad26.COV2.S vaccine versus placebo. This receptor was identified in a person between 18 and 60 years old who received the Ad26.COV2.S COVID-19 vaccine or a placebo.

CDR3 sequence (DNA): TGTGCCTGGGCCAAAAGACAGAACACTGAAGCTTTCTTT. It specifies CAWAKRQNTEAFF. The chain couples TRBV30 to TRBJ1-1; D ambiguous. Trimming left V 5 bases short and J 1 base short, with 11 bases between. Germline values: CDR1 GTSNPN, CDR2 SVGIG (reference sequence). This CDR3 has 13 amino acids.